This T cell receptor (beta chain) originates from a study of shared clonotypes between healthy human individuals. Sequencing was performed with immunoSEQ multiplex PCR; in TCRdb, only in-frame clones are kept and a portion is missing. Of about 2,200,000 clones listed, approximately 94% are singletons. It was CD45RO-negative cells, positively selected for CCR7, that made up naive CD8 cells, with terminally differentiated effector memory CD45RA+ cells excluded. The CDR3 covers 14 residues. V dropped 6 bases and J dropped 5 bases, with 18 bases sitting between them. Germline CDR1 SGHRS, CDR2 YFSETQ. This sequence was found in a man between 18 and 35 years old in good health. Some clones in this sample may be carry-over from other donors' samples. Sequenced material: naive CD8+ T cells from PBMCs. The chain couples TRBV5-1 to TRBJ2-7; D possibly uses TRBD1 or TRBD2 (6 bases each). This CDR3 is CASNSLEGGDEQYF. Here the CDR3 DNA reads TGCGCCAGCAACTCTCTCGAGGGGGGAGACGAGCAGTACTTC. Full variable domain (remainder filled in from reference TRBV5-1 and TRBJ2-7): KAGVTQTPRYLIKTRGQQVTLSCSPISGHRSVSWYQQTPGQGLQFLFEYFSETQRNKGNFPGRFSGRQFSNSRSEMNVSTLELGDSALYLCASNSLEGGDEQYFGPGTRLTVT.